The 6 T cell receptor beta chains below come from one sample, sequenced in a study of shared clonotypes between healthy human individuals. Here immunoSEQ multiplex PCR was the method, and the copy in TCRdb shows in-frame clones only, minus some. The sample yields some 2,500,000 clones, roughly 93% seen once. The sequencing input was naive CD4+ T cells from PBMCs. Subset denoted: CD45RA+ positively selected. The receptor source for this set is a man between 18 and 35 years old in good health. Some clones in this sample may be carry-over from other donors' samples.

The rearrangement links TRBV4-3 to TRBJ2-3, with unresolved D. In germline, CDR1 is LGHNA, CDR2 YSLEER. The V end lost 1 base, the J end lost 10 bases, and 12 bases lay between the germline ends. The length of the CDR3 is 13 residues. The CDR3 nucleotides read TGCGCCAGCAGCCAAGCGAATAGTCCCCCGCAGTATTTT. Protein: CASSQANSPPQYF.

The chain joins TRBV13 to TRBJ2-7; 7 bases match TRBD1. Germline V CDR1 and CDR2: PRHDT, FYEKMQ (reference sequence). This CDR3 comprises 15 residues. V trimming: 5 bases; J trimming: 3 bases; junction bases outside the gene matches: 10. For the CDR3, the DNA is TGTGCCAGCAGCGCCACTGGACAGGTTGACTACGAGCAGTACTTC. Translation: CASSATGQVDYEQYF.

The V call is TRBV4-2, the J call TRBJ1-1; possibly TRBD1 for D (6 bases). The germline gives CDR1 LGHNA, CDR2 YNFKEQ. The V end lost 1 base, the J end lost 11 bases, and 14 bases lay between the germline ends. The CDR3 length is 13 residues. The CDR3 region has the DNA TGTGCCAGCAGCCAAGCGGTTCGGGGGCTGGCTTTCTTT. It is translated as CASSQAVRGLAFF.

The rearrangement uses TRBV19 and TRBJ1-1, with no clear D. The CDR3 consists of 16 residues. The V end was cut by 5 bases, the J end by 3 bases, with 19 bases between. CDR1 is LNHDA, CDR2 SQIVND, per germline (reference sequence). The DNA of the CDR3 is TGTGCCAGTAGTCCCTATAGGATGGGTCGGGACACTGAAGCTTTCTTT. It translates to CASSPYRMGRDTEAFF.

The V and J genes are TRBV7-2 and TRBJ1-1; 9 bases line up with TRBD1. The CDR3 extends over 14 amino acids. Germline V CDR1 and CDR2: SGHTA, FQGNSA. V lost 7 bases and J lost 4; bases outside the gene matches: 7. The CDR3 protein is CASTLDRGTTEAFF. The CDR3 nucleotides read TGTGCCAGCACCCTAGACAGGGGGACCACTGAAGCTTTCTTT.

The V gene is TRBV28, the J gene TRBJ2-1; 10 bases match TRBD2. Germline-derived CDR1 and CDR2 are MDHEN and SYDVKM. V gave up 5 bases and J gave up 7 bases; unmatched junction bases: 8. The CDR3 length is 15 residues. The CDR3 region is CASSTTSGLLNEQFF. The CDR3 nucleotides are TGTGCCAGCAGTACGACTAGCGGGCTTCTTAATGAGCAGTTCTTC.